This TCR beta chain was captured in a study of cytomegalovirus exposure and HLA in healthy donors. Vbeta (60) and Jbeta (13) primers were used in the PCR. Some clones are missing from TCRdb's copy, which holds only in-frame ones; the method was immunoSEQ multiplex PCR. The repertoire has roughly 160,000 clones, around 80% of them found once; the top ten carry about a tenth. The CDR3 is 14 residues long. V was pared by 6 bases and J by 4 bases, with 13 bases between. Germline V gene lookup returns CDR1 MNHNS and CDR2 SASEGT. The clonotype was recovered from a young man in good health and CMV-seropositive. Sequencing input: PBMCs. The chain employs TRBV6-1 and TRBJ1-3, with D possibly TRBD1 on 6 matching bases. The CDR3 here is CASRPGTLGNTIYF. The CDR3 nucleotides are TGTGCCAGCAGACCTGGGACACTCGGAAACACCATATATTTT.